This T cell receptor beta chain was identified during a study of T cell responses to AZD1222 COVID-19 vaccine. About the study: Pooling of second doses given at about 4 or about 12 weeks was done.

Clones were sequenced by immunoSEQ multiplex PCR, and TCRdb holds only the in-frame ones, with some missing. Of about 100,000 clones listed, just under 90% are singletons. Trimming stripped 3 bases from V and 2 bases from J, with 16 bases between. The CDR3 has 16 amino acids. Germline V gene lookup returns CDR1 SGHAT and CDR2 FQNNGV. V is TRBV11-2 and J is TRBJ2-5; a possible D gene is TRBD2 (5 bases). The clonotype comes from an adult in good health. Sequenced material: peripheral blood, taken on day 0 of AZD1222 vaccination. The CDR3 DNA reads as TGTGCCAGCAGCTTCCTTGGGGAGTTGAGGCAAGAGACCCAGTACTTC. It specifies CASSFLGELRQETQYF.